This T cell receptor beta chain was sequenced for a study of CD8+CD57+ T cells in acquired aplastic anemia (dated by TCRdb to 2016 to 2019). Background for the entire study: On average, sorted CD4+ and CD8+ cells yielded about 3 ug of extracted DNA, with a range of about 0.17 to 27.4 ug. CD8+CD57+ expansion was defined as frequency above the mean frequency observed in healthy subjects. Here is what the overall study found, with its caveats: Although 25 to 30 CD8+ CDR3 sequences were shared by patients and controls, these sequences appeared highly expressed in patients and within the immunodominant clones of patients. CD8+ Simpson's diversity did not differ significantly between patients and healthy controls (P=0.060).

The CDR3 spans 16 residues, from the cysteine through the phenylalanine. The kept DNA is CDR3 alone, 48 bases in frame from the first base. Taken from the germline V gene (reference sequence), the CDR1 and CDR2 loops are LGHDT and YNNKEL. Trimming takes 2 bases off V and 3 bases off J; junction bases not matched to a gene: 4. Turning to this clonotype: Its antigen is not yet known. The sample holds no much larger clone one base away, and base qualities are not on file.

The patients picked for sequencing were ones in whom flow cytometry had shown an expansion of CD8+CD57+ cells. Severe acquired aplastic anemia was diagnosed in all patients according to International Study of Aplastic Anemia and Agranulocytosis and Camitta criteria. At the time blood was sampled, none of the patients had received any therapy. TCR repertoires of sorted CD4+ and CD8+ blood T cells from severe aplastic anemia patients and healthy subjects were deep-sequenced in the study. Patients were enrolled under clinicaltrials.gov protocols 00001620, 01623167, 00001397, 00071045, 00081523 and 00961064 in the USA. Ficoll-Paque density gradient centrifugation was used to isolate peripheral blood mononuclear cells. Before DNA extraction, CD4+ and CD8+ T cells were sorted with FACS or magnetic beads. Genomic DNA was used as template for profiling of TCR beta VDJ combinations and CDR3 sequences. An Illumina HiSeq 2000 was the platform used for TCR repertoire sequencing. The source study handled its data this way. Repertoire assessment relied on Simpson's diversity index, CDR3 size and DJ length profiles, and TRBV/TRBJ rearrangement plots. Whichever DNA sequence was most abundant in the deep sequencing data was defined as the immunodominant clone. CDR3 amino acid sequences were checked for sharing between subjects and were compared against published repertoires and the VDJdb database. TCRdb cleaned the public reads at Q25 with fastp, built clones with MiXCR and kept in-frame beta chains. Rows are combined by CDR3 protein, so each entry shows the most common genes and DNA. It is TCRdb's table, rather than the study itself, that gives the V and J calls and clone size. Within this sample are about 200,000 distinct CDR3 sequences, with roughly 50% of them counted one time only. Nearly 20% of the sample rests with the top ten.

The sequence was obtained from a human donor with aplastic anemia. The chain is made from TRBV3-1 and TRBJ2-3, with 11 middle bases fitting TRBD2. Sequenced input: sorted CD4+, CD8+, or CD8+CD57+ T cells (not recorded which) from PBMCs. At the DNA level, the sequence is TGTGCCAGCAGCCAATTTAGCGGGGGGGCAACAGATACGCAGTATTTT. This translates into CASSQFSGGATDTQYF.